Each of the 29 T cell receptor beta chains below was sequenced from the same sample in a study of T cell responses to AZD1222 COVID-19 vaccine. Using immunoSEQ multiplex PCR, the repertoire was profiled, and TCRdb retains in-frame clones only, with some absent. The sample shows over 45,000 clones, around 91% of them seen only once. Here the sequenced sample was peripheral blood, taken 28 days after the second AZD1222 dose. These receptors all come from an adult who received the AZD1222 COVID-19 vaccine.

This clone was observed a handful of times. The CDR3 loop reads CASIWTGSTGELFF. The CDR3 coding sequence is TGTGCCAGTATCTGGACAGGGTCCACCGGGGAGCTGTTTTTT. The chain uses TRBV19 and TRBJ2-2; TRBD1 matches at 8 bases. The CDR3 consists of 14 residues. The trim removed 7 bases at V and 4 bases at J, leaving 5 bases unmatched. Per germline, CDR1 LNHDA and CDR2 SQIVND (reference sequence).

The CDR3 DNA reads as TGTGCCAGCAGCCAAGATGCCTACGGAGTGTCCTACGAGCAGTACTTC. Encoded protein: CASSQDAYGVSYEQYF. This chain joins TRBV4-2 and TRBJ2-7; D ambiguous. Trimming removed 0 bases at V and 1 base at J, with 13 bases between. The length of the CDR3 is 16 residues. Per germline, CDR1 LGHNA and CDR2 YNFKEQ.

V gene TRBV3-1 (or the pseudogene TRBV3-2) combines with J gene TRBJ2-5; D may correspond to TRBD1 or TRBD2 (6 bases each). CDR3 length: 15 amino acids. Trimming took off 5 bases at V and 5 bases at J, with 18 bases between the two ends. Germline V lookup: CDR1 LGHDT, CDR2 YNNKEL (reference sequence). The CDR3 nucleotides read TGTGCCAGCAGCGGCGAGGGGGGTGTTGTGGAGACCCAGTACTTC. This codes for CASSGEGGVVETQYF.

This clone was recorded once. V and J are TRBV6-5 and TRBJ1-1; TRBD1 aligns across 7 bases. Looked up from germline, CDR1 is MNHEY and CDR2 is SVGAGI. The CDR3 totals 13 residues. V shed 7 bases, J shed 4 bases, and the junction held 6 bases outside the gene matches. The CDR3 sequence: CASNRQGTTEAFF. The CDR3 region has the DNA TGTGCCAGCAACCGACAGGGAACCACTGAAGCTTTCTTT.

The chain uses TRBV7-9 and TRBJ1-5, with unresolved D. This CDR3 contains 13 residues. V dropped 6 bases and J dropped 4 bases, with 10 bases sitting between them. Germline V gene data show CDR1 as SEHNR and CDR2 as FQNEAQ (reference sequence). The DNA of the CDR3 is TGTGCCAGCAGTCCAAGCGGGAATCAGCCCCAGCATTTT. It translates to CASSPSGNQPQHF.

This clone was seen a single time. This chain uses TRBV5-1 with TRBJ2-1; tentatively, D is TRBD1 or TRBD2 (6 bases each). CDR3 length equals 14 residues. Per the germline V gene, CDR1 is SGHRS and CDR2 is YFSETQ. Trimming pared 5 bases from V and 5 bases from J, leaving 14 bases between. This CDR3 reads CASRLRGPDNEQFF. DNA of the CDR3: TGCGCCAGCAGGTTACGGGGGCCCGACAATGAGCAGTTCTTC.

V usage is TRBV27 and J usage is TRBJ1-1; D unclear. CDR1 and CDR2 from the germline V gene are MNHEY and SMNVEV (reference sequence). This CDR3 is built from 15 residues. V lost 3 bases and J 0 bases, leaving 11 bases between the germline ends. CDR3 loop: CASSLVAAVNTEAFF. CDR3 bases: TGTGCCAGCAGTTTGGTGGCCGCCGTGAACACTGAAGCTTTCTTT.

The V and J genes are TRBV5-1 and TRBJ1-2; the D is unclear. The CDR3 sequence is 15 residues long. V was clipped by 0 bases and J by 8 bases, with 17 bases between them. CDR1 SGHRS and CDR2 YFSETQ come from the germline V gene. The CDR3 spells CASSLDGQGNEGYTF. The CDR3 DNA follows: TGCGCCAGCAGCTTGGACGGCCAAGGAAATGAGGGCTACACCTTC.

The chain couples TRBV5-5 to TRBJ1-6, with D possibly TRBD1 on 5 matching bases. From germline, CDR1 is SGHKS and CDR2 YYEKEE (reference sequence). The CDR3 sequence is 15 residues long. The V and J ends lost 1 base and 10 bases respectively, with 15 bases between them. The CDR3 region is CASSLSLGPGSPLHF. DNA for the CDR3: TGTGCCAGCAGCTTGTCTCTGGGGCCCGGGTCACCCCTCCACTTT.

This clone was detected only once. The chain couples TRBV5-6 to TRBJ2-7; 9 bases are a match to TRBD2. J was trimmed by 0 bases and V by 4 bases; bases with no gene match: 5. The CDR3 runs 15 residues. Per germline, CDR1 SGHDT and CDR2 YYEEEE. The CDR3 DNA reads TGTGCCAGCAGCGTTGGACTAGCGAACTCCTACGAGCAGTACTTC. Translating gives CASSVGLANSYEQYF.

V is TRBV9 and J is TRBJ2-5; 11 bases map to TRBD1. Trimming removed 2 bases from V and 2 bases from J; junction bases left unmatched: 11. CDR1 SGDLS and CDR2 YYNGEE come from the germline V gene. This CDR3 has 18 amino acids. CDR3 region: CASSVHMDRGPLQETQYF. In nucleotides, the CDR3 is TGTGCCAGCAGCGTCCATATGGACAGGGGGCCACTACAAGAGACCCAGTACTTC.

V is TRBV5-1 and J is TRBJ2-1, with D tentatively TRBD2 (6 bases). This CDR3 is built from 14 residues. CDR1 and CDR2 (germline): SGHRS, YFSETQ. Trimming cost V 4 bases and J 5 bases, with 13 bases left between them. CDR3 protein: CASSPQTSNNEQFF. The CDR3 coding sequence is TGCGCCAGCAGCCCGCAGACTAGTAACAATGAGCAGTTCTTC.

This clone has only a few counts. The genes are TRBV25-1 and TRBJ1-2; D gene uncertain. CDR3 size: 12 residues. Trimming left V 1 base short and J 8 bases short, with 8 bases between. Germline V gene lookup returns CDR1 MGHDK and CDR2 SYGVNS. The DNA of the CDR3 is TGTGCCAGCAGTGAATGGGGATTGGGCTACACCTTC. Translated: CASSEWGLGYTF.

The genes are TRBV27 and TRBJ1-2, with 9 bases identical to TRBD1. CDR3 length equals 13 residues. The V gene end was trimmed by 6 bases and the J gene end by 7 bases; junction bases not matched to a gene: 6. In germline, CDR1 is MNHEY, CDR2 SMNVEV (reference sequence). The CDR3 protein is CASRRDRVGGYTF. CDR3 nucleotides: TGTGCCAGCAGACGGGACAGGGTGGGTGGCTACACCTTC.

V usage is TRBV19 and J usage is TRBJ2-1, with 7 nucleotides matching TRBD2. CDR1 and CDR2 from the germline V gene are LNHDA and SQIVND (reference sequence). The CDR3 sequence is 14 residues long. Trimming removed 6 bases from V and 4 bases from J; junction bases left unmatched: 6. CDR3 protein: CASSQGLSYNEQFF. The CDR3, as DNA: TGTGCCAGTAGCCAGGGACTATCTTACAATGAGCAGTTCTTC.

V and J are TRBV4-3 and TRBJ1-6; TRBD1 might be the D (6 bases). Per the germline V gene, CDR1 is LGHNA and CDR2 is YSLEER. Trimming took off 0 bases at V and 10 bases at J, with 16 bases between the two ends. CDR3 size: 16 residues. The CDR3, as DNA: TGCGCCAGCAGCCAAGAATTAGGGGGGGCAGGGTCACCCCTCCACTTT. This encodes CASSQELGGAGSPLHF.

The chain couples TRBV27 to TRBJ2-2, with D unclear. The CDR3 contains 12 residues. Germline CDR1 is MNHEY and CDR2 is SMNVEV (reference sequence). The V end lost 2 bases, the J end lost 7 bases, and 5 bases lay between the germline ends. CDR3 sequence reads: CASSLALGELFF. CDR3 sequence (DNA): TGTGCCAGCAGTTTAGCTCTCGGGGAGCTGTTTTTT.

The chain uses TRBV29-1 and TRBJ1-2; D unclear. Germline lookup yields CDR1 SQVTM and CDR2 ANQGSEA. Trimming took 6 bases from V and 8 from J, leaving 13 bases between them. The CDR3 length is 11 residues. The CDR3 bases are TGCAGCGTAGGTCATACGTGGGGCTACACCTTC. Its protein product is CSVGHTWGYTF.

The chain recombines TRBV6-5 with TRBJ2-7; TRBD2 aligns across 13 bases. The CDR3 sequence is 14 residues long. Germline-derived CDR1 and CDR2 are MNHEY and SVGAGI. J was trimmed by 7 bases and V by 7 bases; bases with no gene match: 7. The CDR3 sequence is CASTGLAGVGEQYF. CDR3 nucleotides: TGTGCCAGCACAGGACTAGCGGGAGTGGGTGAGCAGTACTTC.

This chain links TRBV5-1 with TRBJ2-7; 7 bases align to TRBD2. This CDR3 has 13 amino acids. V trimming: 1 base; J trimming: 6 bases; junction bases outside the gene matches: 4. CDR1 is SGHRS, CDR2 YFSETQ, per germline. CDR3 protein: CASSLTLASEQYF. The CDR3 DNA reads TGCGCCAGCAGCTTGACACTAGCGAGCGAGCAGTACTTC.

A single count supports this clone. V and J are TRBV13 and TRBJ2-3; 10 nucleotides align to TRBD2. This CDR3 has 18 residues. The V gene end was trimmed by 0 bases and the J gene end by 1 base; junction bases not matched to a gene: 7. Germline V gene sequence: CDR1 PRHDT, CDR2 FYEKMQ (reference sequence). CDR3 amino acids: CASSLGAGGDLGTDTQYF. The CDR3 region has the DNA TGTGCCAGCAGCTTAGGAGCGGGAGGGGATCTAGGCACAGATACGCAGTATTTT.

The J gene is TRBJ2-7, the V gene TRBV11-3, with D perhaps assigned TRBD1 or TRBD2 (6 bases each). CDR1 is SGHNT, CDR2 YENEEA, per germline. Trimming removed 5 bases from V and 1 base from J, with 12 bases in between. The CDR3 sequence is 14 residues long. The DNA for the CDR3 is TGTGCCAGCAGCACCGGGGGCGGATCCTACGAGCAGTACTTC. Its protein is CASSTGGGSYEQYF.

The gene calls are TRBV7-9 and TRBJ2-7; 9 bases fit TRBD2. CDR3 size: 15 residues. Germline values: CDR1 SEHNR, CDR2 FQNEAQ (reference sequence). The V gene end was trimmed by 5 bases and the J gene end by 5 bases; junction bases not matched to a gene: 10. The DNA of the CDR3 is TGTGCCAGCAGCGAACCGGGACTAGCTTCCCACGAGCAGTACTTC. The encoded protein is CASSEPGLASHEQYF.

The chain employs TRBV5-5 and TRBJ1-5; D call uncertain. The germline CDR1 and CDR2 sequences are SGHKS and YYEKEE (reference sequence). Between the trimmed V and J ends, which lost 1 base and 2 bases, there was a span of 4 bases. The CDR3 consists of 13 residues. The CDR3 is CASSLTGNQPQHF. The CDR3 nucleotides read TGTGCCAGCAGCTTGACAGGCAATCAGCCCCAGCATTTT.

The rearrangement uses TRBV4-1 and TRBJ2-3; D possibly uses TRBD1 or TRBD2 (5 bases each). The V gene's germline CDR1 is MGHRA and CDR2 YSYEKL. This CDR3 is 14 amino acids long. V was pared by 5 bases and J by 4 bases, with 13 bases between. The CDR3 sequence: CASSNREGADTQYF. The CDR3, as DNA: TGCGCCAGCAGCAACCGGGAAGGGGCAGATACGCAGTATTTT.

The gene calls are TRBV4-1 and TRBJ1-2; D is possibly TRBD1 (5 bases). Germline V CDR1 and CDR2: MGHRA, YSYEKL. The CDR3 has 18 residues. V lost 0 bases and J 5 bases, leaving 22 bases between the germline ends. The CDR3 nucleotides are TGCGCCAGCAGCCAAGATCCCCGTCGGGGGAGAGTCAGTTATGGCTACACCTTC. It translates to CASSQDPRRGRVSYGYTF.

The gene calls are TRBV13 and TRBJ1-2; D may be TRBD1 (6 bases). Per germline, CDR1 PRHDT and CDR2 FYEKMQ (reference sequence). CDR3 length: 13 residues. V was cut by 2 bases and J by 4 bases, with 8 bases left in between. The CDR3 spells CASSLQGPYGYTF. CDR3 nucleotide sequence: TGTGCCAGCAGCTTACAGGGGCCCTATGGCTACACCTTC.

The V and J genes are TRBV27 and TRBJ2-2; a weak D match, TRBD1 (6 bases). This CDR3 spans 16 amino acids. The ends were cut back, 6 bases at V and 0 bases at J, with 14 bases in the middle. Germline V gives CDR1 MNHEY, CDR2 SMNVEV (reference sequence). The DNA of the CDR3 is TGTGCCAGCAGGGTAACAGGGAGCGCGAACACCGGGGAGCTGTTTTTT. It is translated as CASRVTGSANTGELFF.

This clone was detected once. The chain is built from TRBV28 and TRBJ2-7; 8 bases fit TRBD1. The germline V gene encodes CDR1 MDHEN and CDR2 SYDVKM. Germline trimming cut 3 bases from V and 5 bases from J; bases unmatched to any gene: 6. The CDR3 runs to 14 residues. CDR3 DNA sequence: TGTGCCAGCAGTTTGCCCAGGGGGCACCACGAGCAGTACTTC. Translated: CASSLPRGHHEQYF.